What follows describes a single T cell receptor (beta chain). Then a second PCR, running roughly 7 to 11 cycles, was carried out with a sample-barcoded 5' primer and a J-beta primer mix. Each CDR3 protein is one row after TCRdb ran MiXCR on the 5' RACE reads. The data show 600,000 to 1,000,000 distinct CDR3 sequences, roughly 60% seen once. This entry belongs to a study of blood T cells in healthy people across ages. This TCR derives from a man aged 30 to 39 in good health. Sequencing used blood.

CDR3: CATSSDREYGYTF. Written as DNA, the CDR3 is TGTGCCACCAGCAGCGACAGGGAGTATGGCTACACCTTC. The chain is built from TRBV15 and TRBJ1-2; TRBD1 matches 7 bases. Per the germline V gene, CDR1 is LNHNV and CDR2 is YYDKDF (reference sequence). The CDR3 has 13 amino acids. Losses at the gene ends were 3 bases for V and 5 bases for J; bases not matched to a gene: 3.